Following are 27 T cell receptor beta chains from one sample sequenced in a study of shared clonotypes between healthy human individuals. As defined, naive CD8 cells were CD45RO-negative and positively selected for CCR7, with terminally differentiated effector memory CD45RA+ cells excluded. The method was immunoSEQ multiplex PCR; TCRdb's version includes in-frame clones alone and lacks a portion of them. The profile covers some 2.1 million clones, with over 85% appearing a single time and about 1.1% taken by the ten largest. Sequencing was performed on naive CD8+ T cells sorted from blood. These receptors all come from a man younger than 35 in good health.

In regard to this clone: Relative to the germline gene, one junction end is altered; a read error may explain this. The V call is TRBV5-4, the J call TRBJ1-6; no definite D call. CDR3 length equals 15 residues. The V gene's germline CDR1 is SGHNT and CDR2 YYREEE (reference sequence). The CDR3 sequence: CASSFFNSNNSSLHF. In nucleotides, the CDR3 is TGTGCCAGCAGCTTCTTTAATTCAAATAATTCATCCCTCCACTTT.

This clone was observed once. CDR3 sequence reads: CATEPGSGIQPQHF. The CDR3 nucleotides read TGTGCCACTGAACCGGGATCTGGTATTCAGCCCCAGCATTTT. This chain connects TRBV19 to TRBJ1-5, with D unresolved. Trimming cost V 10 bases and J 6 bases, with 19 bases left between them. Germline CDR1 reads LNHDA; CDR2 reads SQIVND (reference sequence). CDR3 size: 14 residues. Drawing the rest from reference TRBV19 and TRBJ1-5, the complete variable domain is DGGITQSPKYLFRKEGQNVTLSCEQNLNHDAMYWYRQDPGQGLRLIYYSQIVNDFQKGDIAEGYSVSREKKESFPLTVTSAQKNPTAFYLCATEPGSGIQPQHFGDGTRLSIL.

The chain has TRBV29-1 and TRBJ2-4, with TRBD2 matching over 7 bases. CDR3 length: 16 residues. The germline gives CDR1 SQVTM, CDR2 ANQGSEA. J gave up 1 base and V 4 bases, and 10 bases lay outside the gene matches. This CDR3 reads CSVVGRGEDAKNIQYF. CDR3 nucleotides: TGCAGCGTTGTGGGGAGGGGCGAGGATGCCAAAAACATTCAGTACTTC.

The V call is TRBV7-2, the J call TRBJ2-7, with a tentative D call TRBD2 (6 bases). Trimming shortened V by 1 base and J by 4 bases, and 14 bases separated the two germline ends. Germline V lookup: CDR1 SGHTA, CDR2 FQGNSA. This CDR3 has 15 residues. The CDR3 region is CASSLDPGERYEQYF. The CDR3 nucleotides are TGTGCCAGCAGCTTAGATCCGGGAGAAAGGTACGAGCAGTACTTC.

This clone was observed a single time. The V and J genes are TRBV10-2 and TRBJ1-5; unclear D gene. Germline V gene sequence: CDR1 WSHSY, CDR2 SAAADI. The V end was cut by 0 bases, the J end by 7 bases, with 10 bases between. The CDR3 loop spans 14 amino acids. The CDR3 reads CASSESVAGQPQHF. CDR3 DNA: TGCGCCAGCAGTGAGTCGGTTGCTGGGCAGCCCCAGCATTTT.

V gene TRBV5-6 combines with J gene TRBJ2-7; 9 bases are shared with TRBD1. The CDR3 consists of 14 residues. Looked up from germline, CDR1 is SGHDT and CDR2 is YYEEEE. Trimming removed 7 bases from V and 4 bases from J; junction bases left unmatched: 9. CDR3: CASGAGTGLYEQYF. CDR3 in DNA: TGTGCCAGCGGGGCCGGGACAGGGCTTTACGAGCAGTACTTC.

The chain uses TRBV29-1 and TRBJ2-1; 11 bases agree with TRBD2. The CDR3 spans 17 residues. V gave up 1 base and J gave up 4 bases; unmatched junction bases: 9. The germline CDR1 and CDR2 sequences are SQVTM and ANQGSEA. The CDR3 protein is CSVEGVSGGARYNEQFF. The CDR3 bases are TGCAGCGTTGAAGGGGTTAGCGGGGGGGCGAGATACAATGAGCAGTTCTTC.

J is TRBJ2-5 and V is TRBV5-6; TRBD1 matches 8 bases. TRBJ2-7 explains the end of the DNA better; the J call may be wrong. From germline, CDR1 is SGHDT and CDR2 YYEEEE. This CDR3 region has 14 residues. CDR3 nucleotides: TGTGCCAGCATCCAATCGACAGGGGACTACGAGCAGTACTTC. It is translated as CASIQSTGDYEQYF.

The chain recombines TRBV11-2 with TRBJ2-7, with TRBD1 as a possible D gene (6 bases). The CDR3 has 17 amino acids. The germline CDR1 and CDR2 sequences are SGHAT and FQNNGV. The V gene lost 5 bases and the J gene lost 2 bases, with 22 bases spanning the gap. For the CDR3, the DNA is TGTGCCAGCAGCCCGGGATATAAGGGGCAGGGGACCTACGAGCAGTACTTC. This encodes CASSPGYKGQGTYEQYF.

The CDR3 protein is CASSVEWGTGNEQFF. CDR3 nucleotides: TGTGCCAGCAGCGTAGAATGGGGGACTGGAAATGAGCAGTTCTTC. This chain connects TRBV9 to TRBJ2-1; weak D call: TRBD2 (6 bases). CDR1 SGDLS and CDR2 YYNGEE come from the germline V gene. The ends were cut back, 0 bases at V and 7 bases at J, with 14 bases in the middle. The CDR3 covers 15 residues.

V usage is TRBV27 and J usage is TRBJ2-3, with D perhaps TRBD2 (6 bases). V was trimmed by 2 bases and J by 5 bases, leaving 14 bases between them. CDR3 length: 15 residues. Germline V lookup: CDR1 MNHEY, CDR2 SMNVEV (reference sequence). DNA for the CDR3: TGTGCCAGCAGTTTAGAAGGCGGAGGGATAGATACGCAGTATTTT. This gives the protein CASSLEGGGIDTQYF.

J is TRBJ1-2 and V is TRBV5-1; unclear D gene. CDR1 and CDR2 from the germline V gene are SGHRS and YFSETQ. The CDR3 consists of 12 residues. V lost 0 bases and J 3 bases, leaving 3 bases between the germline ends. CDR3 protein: CASSLGDYGYTF. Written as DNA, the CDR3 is TGCGCCAGCAGCTTGGGGGACTATGGCTACACCTTC. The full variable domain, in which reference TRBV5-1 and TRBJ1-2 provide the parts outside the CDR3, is KAGVTQTPRYLIKTRGQQVTLSCSPISGHRSVSWYQQTPGQGLQFLFEYFSETQRNKGNFPGRFSGRQFSNSRSEMNVSTLELGDSALYLCASSLGDYGYTFGSGTRLTVV.

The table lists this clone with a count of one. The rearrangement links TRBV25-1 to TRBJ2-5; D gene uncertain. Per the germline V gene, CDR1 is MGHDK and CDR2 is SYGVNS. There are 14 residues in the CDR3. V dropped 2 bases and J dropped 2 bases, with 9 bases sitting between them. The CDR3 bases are TGTGCCAGCAGTGAACTAGGGCAGCAAGAGACCCAGTACTTC. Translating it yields CASSELGQQETQYF.

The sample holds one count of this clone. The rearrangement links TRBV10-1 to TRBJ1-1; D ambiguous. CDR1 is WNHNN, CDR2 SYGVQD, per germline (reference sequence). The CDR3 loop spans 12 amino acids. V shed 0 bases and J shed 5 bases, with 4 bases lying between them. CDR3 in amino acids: CASSESTTEAFF. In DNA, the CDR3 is TGCGCCAGCAGTGAGTCGACGACTGAAGCTTTCTTT.

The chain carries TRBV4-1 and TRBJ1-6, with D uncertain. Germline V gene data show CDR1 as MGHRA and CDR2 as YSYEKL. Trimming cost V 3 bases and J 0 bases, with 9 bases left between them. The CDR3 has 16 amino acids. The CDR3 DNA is TGCGCCAGCAGCCAGAGCTCGAGCTCCTATAATTCACCCCTCCACTTT. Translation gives CASSQSSSSYNSPLHF.

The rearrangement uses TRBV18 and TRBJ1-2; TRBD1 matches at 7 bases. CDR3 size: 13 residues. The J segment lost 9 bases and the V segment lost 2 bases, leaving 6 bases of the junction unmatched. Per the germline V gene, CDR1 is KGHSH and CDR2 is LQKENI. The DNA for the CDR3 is TGTGCCAGCTCACCATCGACAGGGCAGAGCTACACCTTC. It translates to CASSPSTGQSYTF.

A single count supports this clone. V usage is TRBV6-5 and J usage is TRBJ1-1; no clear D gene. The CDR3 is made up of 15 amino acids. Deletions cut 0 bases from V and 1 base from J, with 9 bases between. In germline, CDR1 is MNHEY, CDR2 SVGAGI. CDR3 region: CASSYSPGSNTEAFF. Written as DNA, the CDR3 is TGTGCCAGCAGTTACTCTCCCGGATCGAACACTGAAGCTTTCTTT.

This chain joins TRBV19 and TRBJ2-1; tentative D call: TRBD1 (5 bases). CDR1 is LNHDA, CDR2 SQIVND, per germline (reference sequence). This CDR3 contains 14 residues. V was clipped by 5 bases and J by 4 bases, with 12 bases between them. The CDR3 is CASSPPGAYNEQFF. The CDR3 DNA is TGTGCCAGTAGTCCCCCTGGGGCATACAATGAGCAGTTCTTC.

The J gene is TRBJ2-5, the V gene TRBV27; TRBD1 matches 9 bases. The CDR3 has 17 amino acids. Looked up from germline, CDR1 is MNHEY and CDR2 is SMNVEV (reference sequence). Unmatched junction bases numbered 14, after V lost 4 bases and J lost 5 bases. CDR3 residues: CASSSVWVQGAAETQYF. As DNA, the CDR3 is TGTGCCAGCAGTTCAGTTTGGGTACAGGGGGCGGCGGAGACCCAGTACTTC.

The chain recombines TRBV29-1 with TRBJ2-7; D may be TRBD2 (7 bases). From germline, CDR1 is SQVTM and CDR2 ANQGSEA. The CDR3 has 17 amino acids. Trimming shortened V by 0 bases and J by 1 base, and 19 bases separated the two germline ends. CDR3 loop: CSVEDRGAAGSSYEQYF. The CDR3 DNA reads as TGCAGCGTTGAAGATCGGGGGGCTGCAGGTTCTTCCTACGAGCAGTACTTC.

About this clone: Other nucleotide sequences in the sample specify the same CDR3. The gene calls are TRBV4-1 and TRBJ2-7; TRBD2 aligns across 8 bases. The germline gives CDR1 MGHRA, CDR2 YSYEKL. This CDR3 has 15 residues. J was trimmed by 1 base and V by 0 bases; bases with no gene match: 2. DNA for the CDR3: TGCGCCAGCAGCCAAGACGCGGGGGGTTCCTACGAGCAGTACTTC. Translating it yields CASSQDAGGSYEQYF.

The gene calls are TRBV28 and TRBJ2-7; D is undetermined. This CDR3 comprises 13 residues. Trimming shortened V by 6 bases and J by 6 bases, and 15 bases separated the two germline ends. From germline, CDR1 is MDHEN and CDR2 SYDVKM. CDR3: CASRITGPGEQYF. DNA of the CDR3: TGTGCCAGCAGGATCACTGGGCCCGGCGAGCAGTACTTC.

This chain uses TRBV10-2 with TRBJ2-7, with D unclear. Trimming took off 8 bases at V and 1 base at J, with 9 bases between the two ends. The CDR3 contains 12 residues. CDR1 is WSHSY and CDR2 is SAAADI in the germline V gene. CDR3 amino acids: CASGEGSYEQYF. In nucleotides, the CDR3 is TGCGCCAGCGGAGAAGGGTCCTACGAGCAGTACTTC.

The CDR3: CAWSHGTEAFF. The CDR3 DNA follows: TGTGCCTGGAGTCACGGCACTGAAGCTTTCTTT. The gene calls are TRBV30 and TRBJ1-1, with D unclear. The CDR3 has 11 residues. The ends were cut back, 2 bases at V and 4 bases at J, with 5 bases in the middle. From germline, CDR1 is GTSNPN and CDR2 SVGIG (reference sequence).

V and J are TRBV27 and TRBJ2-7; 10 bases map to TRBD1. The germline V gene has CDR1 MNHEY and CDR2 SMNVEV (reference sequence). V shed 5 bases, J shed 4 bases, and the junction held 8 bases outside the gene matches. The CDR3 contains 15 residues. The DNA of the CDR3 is TGTGCCAGCAGTCCGCTGACAGGGGGCGGTTACGAGCAGTACTTC. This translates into CASSPLTGGGYEQYF.

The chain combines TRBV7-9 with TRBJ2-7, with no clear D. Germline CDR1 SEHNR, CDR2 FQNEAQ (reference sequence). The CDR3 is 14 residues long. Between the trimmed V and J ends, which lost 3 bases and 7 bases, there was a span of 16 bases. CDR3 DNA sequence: TGTGCCAGCAGCTTCCTTGGGCCTTCATGGGAGCAGTACTTC. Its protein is CASSFLGPSWEQYF.

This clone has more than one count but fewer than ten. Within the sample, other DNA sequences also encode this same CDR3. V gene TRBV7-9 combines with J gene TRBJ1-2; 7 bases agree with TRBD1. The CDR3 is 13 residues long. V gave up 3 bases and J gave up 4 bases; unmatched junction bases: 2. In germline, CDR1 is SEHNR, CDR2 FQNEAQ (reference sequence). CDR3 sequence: CASSFGDSYGYTF. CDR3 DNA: TGTGCCAGCAGCTTCGGGGACAGCTATGGCTACACCTTC.